This T cell receptor beta chain was captured by sequencing in a study of Ad26.COV2.S vaccination and SARS-CoV-2 variants. Study-level points and caveats: Substantial breadth was reported for post-vaccination spike-specific CD8+ and CD4+ T cells.

The CDR3 has 15 amino acids. CDR1 and CDR2 from the germline V gene are MNHEY and SVGEGT. V shed 5 bases, J shed 6 bases, and the junction held 8 bases outside the gene matches. This clone was seen only once. Its antigen is unknown. The protocol was immunoSEQ multiplex PCR, while the TCRdb copy is restricted to in-frame clones and leaves out a portion. The sample records just over 350,000 clones, roughly 94% being singletons. The receptor was isolated from a human donor who had recovered from COVID-19. The V gene is TRBV6-2 or TRBV6-3, the J gene TRBJ1-2, with 11 bases aligning to TRBD1. Sequencing was performed on peripheral blood, taken after recovery from COVID-19. The CDR3 DNA reads as TGTGCCAGCAGTCTATCCAGGACAGGGGGCGATGGCTACACCTTC. It encodes CASSLSRTGGDGYTF.